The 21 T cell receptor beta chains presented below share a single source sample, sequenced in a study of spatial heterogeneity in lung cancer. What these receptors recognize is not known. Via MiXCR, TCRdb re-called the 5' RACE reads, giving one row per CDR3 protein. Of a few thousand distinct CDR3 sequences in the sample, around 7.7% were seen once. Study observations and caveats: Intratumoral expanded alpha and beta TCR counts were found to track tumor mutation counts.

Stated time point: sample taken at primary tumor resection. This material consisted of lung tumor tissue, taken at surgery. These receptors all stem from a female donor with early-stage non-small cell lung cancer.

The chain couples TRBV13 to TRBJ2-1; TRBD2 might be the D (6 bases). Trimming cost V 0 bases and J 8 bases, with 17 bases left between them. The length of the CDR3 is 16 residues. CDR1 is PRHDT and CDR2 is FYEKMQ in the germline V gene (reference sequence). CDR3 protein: CASSLGWGTGNYEQFF. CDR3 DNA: TGTGCCAGCAGCTTAGGCTGGGGGACTGGAAATTATGAGCAGTTCTTC. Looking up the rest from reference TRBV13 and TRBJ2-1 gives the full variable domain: AAGVIQSPRHLIKEKRETATLKCYPIPRHDTVYWYQQGPGQDPQFLISFYEKMQSDKGSIPDRFSAQQFSDYHSELNMSSLELGDSALYFCASSLGWGTGNYEQFFGPGTRLTVL.

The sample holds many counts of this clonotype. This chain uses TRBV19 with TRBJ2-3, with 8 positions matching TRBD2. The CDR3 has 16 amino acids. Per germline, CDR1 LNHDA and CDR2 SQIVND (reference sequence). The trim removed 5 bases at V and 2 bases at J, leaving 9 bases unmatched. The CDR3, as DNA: TGTGCCAGTAGTTCTGGAGTAGCGGGGCTCACAGATACGCAGTATTTT. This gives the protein CASSSGVAGLTDTQYF.

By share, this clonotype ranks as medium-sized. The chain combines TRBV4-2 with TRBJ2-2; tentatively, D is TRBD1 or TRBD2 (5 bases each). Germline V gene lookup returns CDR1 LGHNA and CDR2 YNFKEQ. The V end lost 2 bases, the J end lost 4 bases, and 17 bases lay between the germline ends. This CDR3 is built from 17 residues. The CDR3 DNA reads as TGTGCCAGCAGCCAACCATCCCCAGGGACGGGCACCGGGGAGCTGTTTTTT. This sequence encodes CASSQPSPGTGTGELFF.

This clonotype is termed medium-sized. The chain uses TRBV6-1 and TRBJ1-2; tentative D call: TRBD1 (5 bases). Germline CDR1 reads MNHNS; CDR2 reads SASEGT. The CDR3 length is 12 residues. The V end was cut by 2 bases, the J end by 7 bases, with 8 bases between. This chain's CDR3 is CASSEQGTGYTF. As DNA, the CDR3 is TGTGCCAGCAGTGAACAGGGCACTGGCTACACCTTC.

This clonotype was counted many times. The CDR3 is CSARRRDRKYSGANVLTF. The DNA of the CDR3 is TGCAGTGCGAGACGCCGGGACAGGAAATACTCTGGGGCCAACGTCCTGACTTTC. The chain combines TRBV20-1 with TRBJ2-6, with 8 bases aligning to TRBD1. The CDR3 has 18 amino acids. V dropped 6 bases and J dropped 0; count of bases not matched to a gene: 13. Germline assignment: CDR1 DFQATT and CDR2 SNEGSKA (reference sequence).

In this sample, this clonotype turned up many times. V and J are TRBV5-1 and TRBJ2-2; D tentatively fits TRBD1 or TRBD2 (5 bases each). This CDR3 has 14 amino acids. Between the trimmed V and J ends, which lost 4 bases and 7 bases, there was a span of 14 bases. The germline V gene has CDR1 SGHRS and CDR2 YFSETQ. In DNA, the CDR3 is TGCGCCAGCAGCAGGGACCCGAGGAGCGGGGAGCTGTTTTTT. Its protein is CASSRDPRSGELFF.

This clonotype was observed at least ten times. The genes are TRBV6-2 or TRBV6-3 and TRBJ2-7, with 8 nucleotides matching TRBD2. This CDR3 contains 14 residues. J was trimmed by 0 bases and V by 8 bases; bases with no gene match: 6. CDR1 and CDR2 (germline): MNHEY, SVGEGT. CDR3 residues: CASQSGGYSYEQYF. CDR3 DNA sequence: TGTGCCAGCCAAAGCGGGGGTTACTCCTACGAGCAGTACTTC.

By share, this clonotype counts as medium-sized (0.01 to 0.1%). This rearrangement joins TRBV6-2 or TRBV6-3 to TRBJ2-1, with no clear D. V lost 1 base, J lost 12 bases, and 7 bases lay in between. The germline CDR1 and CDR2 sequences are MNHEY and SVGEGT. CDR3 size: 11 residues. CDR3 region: CASSYWARQFF. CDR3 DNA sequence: TGTGCCAGCAGTTACTGGGCCAGGCAGTTCTTC.

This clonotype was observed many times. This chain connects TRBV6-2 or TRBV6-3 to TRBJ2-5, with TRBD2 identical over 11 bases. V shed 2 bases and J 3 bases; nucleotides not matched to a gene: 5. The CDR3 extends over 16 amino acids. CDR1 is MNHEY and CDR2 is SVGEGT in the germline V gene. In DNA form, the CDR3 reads TGTGCCAGCAGTTACGGACCGGGACTAGCGGAAGAGACCCAGTACTTC. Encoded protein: CASSYGPGLAEETQYF.

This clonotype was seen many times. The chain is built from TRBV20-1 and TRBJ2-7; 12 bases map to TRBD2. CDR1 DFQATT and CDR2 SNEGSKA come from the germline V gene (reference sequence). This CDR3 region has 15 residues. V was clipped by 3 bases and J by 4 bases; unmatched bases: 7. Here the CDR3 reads CSARGPSGGAYEQYF. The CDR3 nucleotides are TGCAGTGCTAGGGGCCCTAGCGGGGGGGCGTACGAGCAGTACTTC.

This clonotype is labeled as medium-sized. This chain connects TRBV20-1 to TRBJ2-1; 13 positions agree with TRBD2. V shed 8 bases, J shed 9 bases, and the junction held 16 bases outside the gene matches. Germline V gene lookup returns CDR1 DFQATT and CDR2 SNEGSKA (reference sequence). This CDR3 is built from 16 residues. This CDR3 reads CSRTSGRGGGGGEQFF. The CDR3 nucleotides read TGCAGTAGGACTAGCGGGAGAGGAGGTGGAGGTGGTGAGCAGTTCTTC.

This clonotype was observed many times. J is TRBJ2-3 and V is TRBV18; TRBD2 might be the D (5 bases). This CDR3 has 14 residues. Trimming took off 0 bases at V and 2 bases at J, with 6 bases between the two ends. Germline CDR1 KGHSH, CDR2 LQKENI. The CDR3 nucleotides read TGTGCCAGCTCACCACCTGGACTCACAGATACGCAGTATTTT. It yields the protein CASSPPGLTDTQYF.

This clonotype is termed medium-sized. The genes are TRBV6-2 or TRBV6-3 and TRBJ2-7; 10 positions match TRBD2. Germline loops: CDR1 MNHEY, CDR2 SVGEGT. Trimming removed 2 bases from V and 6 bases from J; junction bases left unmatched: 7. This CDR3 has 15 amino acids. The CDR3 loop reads CASSYERGGLSEQYF. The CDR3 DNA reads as TGTGCCAGCAGTTACGAGCGGGGGGGCCTGAGCGAGCAGTACTTC.

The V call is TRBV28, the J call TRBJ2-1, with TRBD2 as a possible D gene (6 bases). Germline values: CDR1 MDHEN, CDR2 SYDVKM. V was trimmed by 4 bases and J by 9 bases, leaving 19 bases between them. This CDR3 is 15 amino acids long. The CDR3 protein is CASSSPGLLGSEQFF. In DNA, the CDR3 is TGTGCCAGCAGTTCCCCGGGACTCCTCGGGAGTGAGCAGTTCTTC.

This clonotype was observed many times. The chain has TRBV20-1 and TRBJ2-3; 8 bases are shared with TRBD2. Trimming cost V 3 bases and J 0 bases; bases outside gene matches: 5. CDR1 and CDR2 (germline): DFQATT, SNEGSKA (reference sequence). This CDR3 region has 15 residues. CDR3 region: CSASNTGGSTDTQYF. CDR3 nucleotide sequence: TGCAGTGCTAGTAACACGGGGGGGAGCACAGATACGCAGTATTTT.

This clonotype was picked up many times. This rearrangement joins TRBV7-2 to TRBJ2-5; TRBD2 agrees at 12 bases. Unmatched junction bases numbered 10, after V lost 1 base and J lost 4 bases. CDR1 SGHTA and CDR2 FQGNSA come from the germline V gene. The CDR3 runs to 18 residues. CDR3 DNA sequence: TGTGCCAGCAGCTTAGGTCTGGTGCTAGCGGGGGGGCCAGAGACCCAGTACTTC. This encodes CASSLGLVLAGGPETQYF.

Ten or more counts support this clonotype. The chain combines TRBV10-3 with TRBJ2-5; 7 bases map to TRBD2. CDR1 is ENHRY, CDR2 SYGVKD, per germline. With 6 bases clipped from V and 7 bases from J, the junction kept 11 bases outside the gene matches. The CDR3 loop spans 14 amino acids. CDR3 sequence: CAISTSVSETTQYF. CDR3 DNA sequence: TGTGCCATCAGCACTAGCGTATCTGAAACGACCCAGTACTTC.

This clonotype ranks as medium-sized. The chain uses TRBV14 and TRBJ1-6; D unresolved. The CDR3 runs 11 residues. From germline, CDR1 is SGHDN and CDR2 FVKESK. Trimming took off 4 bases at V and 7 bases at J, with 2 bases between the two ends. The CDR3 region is CASSPNSPLHF. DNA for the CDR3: TGTGCCAGCAGCCCAAATTCACCCCTCCACTTT.

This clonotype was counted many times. Written as DNA, the CDR3 is TGTGCCAGCAGCTTCATGAGGAAACCTGGAAACACCATATATTTT. Its protein product is CASSFMRKPGNTIYF. The chain employs TRBV5-6 and TRBJ1-3; no firm D call. CDR1 is SGHDT, CDR2 YYEEEE, per germline. Trimming pared 2 bases from V and 2 bases from J, leaving 11 bases between. This CDR3 has 15 residues. Drawing the rest from reference TRBV5-6 and TRBJ1-3, the complete variable domain is DAGVTQSPTHLIKTRGQQVTLRCSPKSGHDTVSWYQQALGQGPQFIFQYYEEEERQRGNFPDRFSGHQFPNYSSELNVNALLLGDSALYLCASSFMRKPGNTIYFGEGSWLTVV.

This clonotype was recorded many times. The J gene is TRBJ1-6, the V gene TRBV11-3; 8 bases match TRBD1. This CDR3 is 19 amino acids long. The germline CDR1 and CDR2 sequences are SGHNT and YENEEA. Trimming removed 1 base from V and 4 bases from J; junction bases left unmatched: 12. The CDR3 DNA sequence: TGTGCCAGCAGCTTAGTTGTCGACAGGGGATTGATGTATAATTCACCCCTCCACTTT. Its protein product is CASSLVVDRGLMYNSPLHF. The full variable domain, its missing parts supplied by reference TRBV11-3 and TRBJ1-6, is EAGVVQSPRYKIIEKKQPVAFWCNPISGHNTLYWYLQNLGQGPELLIRYENEEAVDDSQLPKDRFSAERLKGVDSTLKIQPAELGDSAVYLCASSLVVDRGLMYNSPLHFGNGTRLTVT.

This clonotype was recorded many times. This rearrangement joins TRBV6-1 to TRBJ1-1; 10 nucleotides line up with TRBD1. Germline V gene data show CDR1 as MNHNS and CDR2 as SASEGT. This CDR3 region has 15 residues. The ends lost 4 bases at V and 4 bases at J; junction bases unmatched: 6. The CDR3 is CASSGPRDRGTEAFF. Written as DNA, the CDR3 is TGTGCCAGCAGTGGCCCCCGGGACAGGGGCACTGAAGCTTTCTTT.